This T cell receptor (beta chain) was recovered during a study of neoadjuvant anti-PD-1 for oral cavity cancer (dated by TCRdb to about 2021). Study-level background: Before undergoing curative-intent surgical resection, most patients got three to four biweekly nivolumab doses at 3 mg/kg. Patients without progression received a fourth nivolumab dose around day 43 and underwent definitive surgical resection on days 50-56. Responders were defined as patients with complete response, partial response or stable disease by RECIST 1.1; non-responders were defined as patients with progression. The parent correlative cohort included over nine patients, with an approximately 31% response rate. Summary of the overall study and its limitations: Only three patients per response group were included in the TCR analyses, and larger cohorts for validation were called for by the authors. Higher pretreatment blood Treg/Th17 ratios correlated with both higher pretreatment blood TCRbeta clonality and lower post-treatment tumor TCRbeta clonality. After neoadjuvant nivolumab, significantly higher T cell clonality (Gini index) was found within PBMCs in non-responders than in responders.

As regards this clone: Its antigen specificity is not known. Base qualities are not at hand, and no much larger clone is one base apart.

For deep sequencing of PBMC libraries, mostly about 0.45 ug of input genomic DNA was used, and six replicates were run per sample. The immunoSEQ hsTCRbeta kit was used to prepare TCRbeta libraries according to the manufacturer's instructions. The completed libraries were mixed into a single pool at 3 nM, then sequenced with an Illumina NovaSeq 6000 S4 flow cell. On the authors' methods: Raw data preprocessing and quality control were performed with the immunoSEQ Analyzer. The analysis was restricted to productive rearrangements, with each unique CDR3 amino acid sequence defining a clonotype. Using the R package tcR, the researchers computed the Gini-Simpson index as their estimate of repertoire clonality. Gini indices were compared with Student's t test, and associations with tumor size change were assessed by Pearson correlation. TCRdb retrieved this table from immuneACCESS and kept in-frame rearrangements only. Not all clones are present; in checked studies, unresolved V genes account for under half, and no reason is known for the remainder. Clone size and V and J calls were adopted from that table, with D and trimming inferred from the DNA. The table for this sample lists some 71,000 clones; about 83% of them were counted only once. Approximately 3% of the sample goes to the ten largest clones.

CDR1 and CDR2, per the germline V gene, are MGHDK and SYGVNS. V and J are truncated by 4 bases and 0 bases respectively, leaving an intervening sequence of 12 bases. The CDR3 spans 15 residues, from the cysteine through the phenylalanine. Only the CDR3 portion is preserved as DNA: 45 bases, with reading frame beginning at the first base. The time point label for this specimen denotes: before neoadjuvant nivolumab. Patients had been newly diagnosed with stage II-IVA oral cavity squamous cell carcinoma, and no prior systemic or radiation treatment had been given to the patients. Everyone in the cohort had locally advanced, HPV-negative oral cavity squamous cell carcinoma. No culture maintenance or expansion was done, as the peripheral blood mononuclear cells went straight to analysis. The samples were obtained from a longitudinal correlative study of a single-arm phase II trial testing neoadjuvant nivolumab in oral cavity squamous cell carcinoma. Genomic DNA-based TCRbeta sequencing was performed on subject-matched pre- and post-treatment PBMCs and tumors from three responders and three non-responders. Peripheral blood mononuclear cells were collected once before nivolumab treatment and again after treatment, at the time of surgery. The Maxwell RSC DNA from Cells kit was used to extract genomic DNA from PBMCs.

The specimen was PBMCs, collected before nivolumab (anti-PD-1) treatment. This chain joins TRBV25-1 to TRBJ1-1; a tentative D match to TRBD1 spans 5 bases. This clonotype originated in a person aged 40 to 85 with oral cavity squamous cell carcinoma. The nucleotides are TGTGCCAGCAGTGCCCCAGGGTTAGTGAACACTGAAGCTTTCTTT. Translated, this gives CASSAPGLVNTEAFF. Reference TRBV25-1 and TRBJ1-1 proteins supply the regions before and after the CDR3; the full variable domain is: EADIYQTPRYLVIGTGKKITLECSQTMGHDKMYWYQQDPGMELHLIHYSYGVNSTEKGDLSSESTVSRIRTEHFPLTLESARPSHTSQYLCASSAPGLVNTEAFFGQGTRLTVV.